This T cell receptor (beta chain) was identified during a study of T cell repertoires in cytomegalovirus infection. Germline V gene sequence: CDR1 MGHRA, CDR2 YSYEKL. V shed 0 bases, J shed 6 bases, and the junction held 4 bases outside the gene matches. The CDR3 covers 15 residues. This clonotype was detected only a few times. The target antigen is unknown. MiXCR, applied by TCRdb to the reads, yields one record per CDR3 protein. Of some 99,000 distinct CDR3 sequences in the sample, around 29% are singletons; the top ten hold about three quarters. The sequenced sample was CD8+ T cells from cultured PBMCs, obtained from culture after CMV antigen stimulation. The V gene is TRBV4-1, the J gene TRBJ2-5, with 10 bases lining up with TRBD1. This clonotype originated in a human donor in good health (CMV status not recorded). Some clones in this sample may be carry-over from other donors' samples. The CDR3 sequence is CASSQDRTGGQTQYF. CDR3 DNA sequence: TGCGCCAGCAGCCAAGATCGGACAGGGGGGCAGACCCAGTACTTC.